One sample yielded the 32 T cell receptor beta chains listed below, sequenced in a study of human T cells and chemical hapten exposure. TCRdb re-called the RACE reads with MiXCR, one entry per CDR3 protein. The sample contains some 88,000 distinct CDR3 sequences, 9.5% to 11% of which appear only once. Time point defined: patch test 2, 6 weeks after DPC sensitization. The treatment is: therapeutic diphenylcyclopropenone sensitization with weekly scalp DPC. This material consisted of whole blood, taken in connection with sensitization to the hapten diphenylcyclopropenone (DPC). These receptors originate from a man in his forties or fifties with alopecia areata. Some clones in this sample may be carry-over from other donors' samples.

J is TRBJ1-2 and V is TRBV7-2, with a possible D match to TRBD1 (5 bases). This CDR3 contains 13 residues. CDR1 SGHTA and CDR2 FQGNSA come from the germline V gene. Trimming stripped 8 bases from V and 7 bases from J, with 17 bases between. The CDR3 spells CASLSIFGTGYTF. The CDR3 bases are TGTGCCAGCCTATCGATTTTCGGGACTGGCTACACCTTC. The whole variable domain, filled in from reference TRBV7-2 and TRBJ1-2, reads GAGVSQSPSNKVTEKGKDVELRCDPISGHTALYWYRQSLGQGLEFLIYFQGNSAPDKSGLPSDRFSAERTGGSVSTLTIQRTQQEDSAVYLCASLSIFGTGYTFGSGTRLTVV.

This clonotype came up a few times. V usage is TRBV7-2 and J usage is TRBJ2-2; 14 nucleotides align to TRBD2. V lost 5 bases, J lost 4 bases, and 3 bases stayed unmatched. Germline CDR1 and CDR2: SGHTA and FQGNSA. CDR3 length: 16 amino acids. The CDR3 sequence is CASSRLAGGVTGELFF. The CDR3 nucleotides are TGTGCCAGCAGCCGACTAGCGGGAGGGGTCACCGGGGAGCTGTTTTTT.

To note about this clonotype: This may come from a read error, since a much larger clone is one base off. The V call is TRBV4-2, the J call TRBJ1-6; 9 bases map to TRBD1. J lost 10 bases, V lost 6 bases, and 22 bases had no gene match. Germline CDR1 reads LGHNA; CDR2 reads YNFKEQ. The CDR3 runs to 19 residues. The DNA of the CDR3 is TGTGCCAGCAGGCCTCCGGGACAGGGCGCTTTTGGGACTATGTCACCCCTCCACTTT. Translating it yields CASRPPGQGAFGTMSPLHF.

This clonotype was found many times. The rearrangement joins TRBV28 to TRBJ1-6; D is perhaps TRBD1 (6 bases). Trimming pared 3 bases from V and 9 bases from J, leaving 12 bases between. This CDR3 has 14 residues. Germline-derived CDR1 and CDR2 are MDHEN and SYDVKM. CDR3 DNA: TGTGCCAGCAGTTTGATAGGGGGAAGTTCACCCCTCCACTTT. Translating gives CASSLIGGSSPLHF.

Remarks on this clonotype: One base away lies a much larger clone, so this may be a sequencing read error. V usage is TRBV27 and J usage is TRBJ2-3; 7 nucleotides align to TRBD2. Germline CDR1 MNHEY, CDR2 SMNVEV (reference sequence). This CDR3 region has 15 residues. The CDR3 here is CASSLSPSAGDTKYF. The CDR3 DNA follows: TGTGCCAGCAGTTTATCTCCTAGCGCGGGAGATACGAAGTATTTT.

With respect to this clonotype: This clone may be a read error of a much larger clone one base away. This sequence joins TRBV5-1 and TRBJ2-6; TRBD1 is a possible D gene (5 bases). Germline CDR1 reads SGHRS; CDR2 reads YFSETQ. The CDR3 has 16 amino acids. Trimming shortened V by 5 bases and J by 1 base, and 13 bases separated the two germline ends. Here the CDR3 reads CASRFDSNSGANVLTF. The CDR3 nucleotides are TGCGCCAGCAGATTCGACAGTAATTCTGGGGCCAACGTCCTGACTTTC.

The chain combines TRBV6-5 with TRBJ2-7, with D possibly matching TRBD2 (5 bases). CDR3 size: 17 residues. V was pared by 0 bases and J by 4 bases, with 19 bases between. CDR1 and CDR2 (germline): MNHEY, SVGAGI. Here the CDR3 reads CASSYSLGRSIGYEQYF. The CDR3 nucleotides read TGTGCCAGCAGTTACTCCCTGGGGAGAAGCATTGGGTACGAGCAGTACTTC.

In its sample, this clonotype was seen many times. The chain employs TRBV6-6 and TRBJ2-3; no clear D. CDR3 length: 12 residues. V dropped 8 bases and J dropped 0 bases, with 6 bases sitting between them. Germline V CDR1 and CDR2: MNHNY, SVGAGI (reference sequence). This CDR3 is CASSDSTDTQYF. The CDR3 coding sequence is TGTGCCAGCTCGGATAGCACAGATACGCAGTATTTT.

J is TRBJ1-4 and V is TRBV12-3 or TRBV12-4, with a tentative D call TRBD1 (5 bases). V shed 6 bases and J shed 10 bases, with 18 bases lying between them. The CDR3 loop spans 14 amino acids. CDR3 sequence reads: CASSFDGGAGKLFF. Written as DNA, the CDR3 is TGTGCCAGCAGCTTTGACGGAGGGGCGGGAAAACTGTTTTTT.

The rearrangement uses TRBV28 and TRBJ2-7; TRBD1 aligns across 9 bases. Per the germline V gene, CDR1 is MDHEN and CDR2 is SYDVKM. There are 14 residues in the CDR3. Trimming cost V 5 bases and J 5 bases; bases outside gene matches: 7. The DNA of the CDR3 is TGTGCCAGCAGTCTCAACAGGGGGCCCGACGAGCAGTACTTC. The encoded protein is CASSLNRGPDEQYF.

This clonotype turned up a few times. The chain carries TRBV24-1 and TRBJ2-2; no clear D gene. CDR1 and CDR2 (germline): KGHDR, SFDVKD. The CDR3 extends over 13 amino acids. Trimming pared 5 bases from V and 1 base from J, leaving 4 bases between. The CDR3 DNA reads TGTGCCACCAGTGTTATGAACACCGGGGAGCTGTTTTTT. Residues: CATSVMNTGELFF.

The chain recombines TRBV12-3 or TRBV12-4 with TRBJ2-2; TRBD2 agrees at 13 bases. CDR3 length: 16 residues. After removal of 3 bases from V and 3 bases from J, the junction contained 1 base not matched to a gene. The CDR3 sequence is CASSLGLAGYTGELFF. The CDR3 region has the DNA TGTGCCAGCAGTTTGGGACTAGCGGGATACACCGGGGAGCTGTTTTTT.

The V gene is TRBV28, the J gene TRBJ2-7; D possibly corresponds to TRBD1 (6 bases). Trimming stripped 7 bases from V and 2 bases from J, with 18 bases between. The CDR3 totals 15 residues. The germline V gene has CDR1 MDHEN and CDR2 SYDVKM. This CDR3 reads CASNSHDRPPYEQYF. CDR3 sequence (DNA): TGTGCCAGCAATTCTCACGACAGGCCGCCCTACGAGCAGTACTTC.

This clonotype was seen repeatedly, ten times or more. The J gene is TRBJ2-7, the V gene TRBV4-1, with D possibly TRBD1 on 6 matching bases. Germline CDR1 is MGHRA and CDR2 is YSYEKL. Trimming removed 1 base from V and 3 bases from J, with 10 bases in between. The CDR3 contains 14 residues. For the CDR3, the DNA is TGCGCCAGCAGCCAAGGTGTACAGGGCTACGAGCAGTACGTC. Protein sequence: CASSQGVQGYEQYV.

In this sample, this clonotype turned up many times. The rearrangement uses TRBV11-3 and TRBJ2-3, with a weak D call TRBD1 (5 bases). Germline V gene sequence: CDR1 SGHNT, CDR2 YENEEA. The CDR3 runs to 13 residues. With 8 bases removed from V and 2 bases from J, the gap between germline ends came to 11 bases. CDR3 DNA sequence: TGTGCCAGCGGCAGGGTCGACACAGATACGCAGTATTTT. This encodes CASGRVDTDTQYF.

CDR3 DNA sequence: TGCAGCGTTGAAGTCGCTATGAGGGACAGAGCCTACGAGCAGTACTTC. This translates into CSVEVAMRDRAYEQYF. V usage is TRBV29-1 and J usage is TRBJ2-7, with TRBD1 matching over 7 bases. V lost 1 base, J lost 2 bases, and 11 bases stayed unmatched. CDR3 length: 16 amino acids. Per germline, CDR1 SQVTM and CDR2 ANQGSEA.

There are a few counts of this clonotype. The CDR3, as DNA: TGTGCCAGCAGCTTACAACAGAACACTGAAGCTTTCTTT. This gives the protein CASSLQQNTEAFF. V is TRBV7-3 and J is TRBJ1-1; D is undetermined. Germline lookup yields CDR1 SGHTA and CDR2 FQGTGA. Trimming took 2 bases from V and 1 from J, leaving 5 bases between them. The CDR3 runs 13 residues.

In its sample, this clonotype was seen many times. The chain employs TRBV6-5 and TRBJ1-6; D remains unclear. Trimming removed 0 bases from V and 7 bases from J, with 1 base in between. CDR1 MNHEY and CDR2 SVGAGI come from the germline V gene. CDR3 size: 12 residues. Here the CDR3 reads CASSYSNSPLHF. CDR3 in DNA: TGTGCCAGCAGTTACTCGAATTCACCCCTCCACTTT.

This clonotype was seen more than once but under ten times. The V and J genes are TRBV20-1 and TRBJ2-1, with D unclear. Germline V gives CDR1 DFQATT, CDR2 SNEGSKA (reference sequence). Trimming left V 6 bases short and J 12 bases short, with 9 bases between. The CDR3 is made up of 9 amino acids. In DNA form, the CDR3 reads TGCAGTGCCAGCCCCGGGCAGTTCTTC. This translates into CSASPGQFF.

The gene calls are TRBV27 and TRBJ1-5, with D unclear. V was cut by 0 bases and J by 6 bases, with 12 bases left in between. This CDR3 spans 15 amino acids. Germline V gene lookup returns CDR1 MNHEY and CDR2 SMNVEV (reference sequence). CDR3 in amino acids: CASSLSKGTRQPQHF. CDR3 DNA: TGTGCCAGCAGTTTATCTAAGGGAACACGTCAGCCCCAGCATTTT.

The DNA for the CDR3 is TGTGCCATCAGTGAATCCGGGGGCAACACCGGGGAGCTGTTTTTT. Residues: CAISESGGNTGELFF. The rearrangement links TRBV10-3 to TRBJ2-2; D tentatively reads TRBD1 or TRBD2 (6 bases each). The V and J ends lost 3 bases and 2 bases respectively, with 10 bases between them. CDR1 is ENHRY and CDR2 is SYGVKD in the germline V gene. This CDR3 comprises 15 residues.

The table lists this clonotype with a few counts. The CDR3 DNA is TGCGCCAGCGCGGACACCGCGAGCACCGGGGAGCTGTTTTTT. This codes for CASADTASTGELFF. V gene TRBV5-1 combines with J gene TRBJ2-2; a weak D match, TRBD1 (5 bases). The CDR3 extends over 14 amino acids. Germline V gene lookup returns CDR1 SGHRS and CDR2 YFSETQ. V was pared by 7 bases and J by 4 bases, with 14 bases between.

The chain is built from TRBV7-2 and TRBJ2-7; 10 bases are shared with TRBD2. CDR1 is SGHTA, CDR2 FQGNSA, per germline. J lost 3 bases, V lost 5 bases, and 4 bases had no gene match. CDR3 size: 14 residues. The CDR3 spells CASSRTSGNYEQYF. As DNA, the CDR3 is TGTGCCAGCAGCCGGACTAGCGGAAACTACGAGCAGTACTTC.

This clonotype was recorded at least ten times. J is TRBJ2-3 and V is TRBV29-1; D call uncertain. This CDR3 comprises 14 residues. Germline CDR1 SQVTM, CDR2 ANQGSEA. Between the trimmed V and J ends, which lost 6 bases and 4 bases, there was a span of 17 bases. The CDR3 coding sequence is TGCAGCGTCATATACGGGTTAGGAGCAGATACGCAGTATTTT. This translates into CSVIYGLGADTQYF.

This clonotype was recorded a few times. The chain is built from TRBV7-2 and TRBJ2-1; D possibly corresponds to TRBD1 (6 bases). V was shortened by 5 bases and J by 8 bases, with 16 bases between the two germline ends. CDR1 and CDR2 from the germline V gene are SGHTA and FQGNSA. This CDR3 is built from 14 residues. The CDR3 DNA sequence: TGTGCCAGCAGCCCCGTCTTACAGGGTCATGAGCAGTTCTTC. It is translated as CASSPVLQGHEQFF.

This clonotype was seen many times. The chain links TRBV27 to TRBJ1-1; TRBD1 matches 8 bases. This CDR3 contains 16 residues. Germline loops: CDR1 MNHEY, CDR2 SMNVEV (reference sequence). V lost 4 bases, J lost 5 bases, and 12 bases stayed unmatched. The CDR3 nucleotides are TGTGCCAGCAGTTCCCAGGGGGCTTTGGTTTGGACTGAAGCTTTCTTT. Its translation is CASSSQGALVWTEAFF.

The chain employs TRBV12-3 or TRBV12-4 and TRBJ2-7; 9 bases are shared with TRBD1. V lost 0 bases to trimming and J lost 3 bases; unmatched junction nucleotides: 3. This CDR3 comprises 15 residues. Here the CDR3 reads CASSLATGGNYEQYF. As DNA, the CDR3 is TGTGCCAGCAGTTTAGCGACAGGGGGTAACTACGAGCAGTACTTC.

The V gene is TRBV29-1, the J gene TRBJ2-1, with 12 bases aligning to TRBD2. Per the germline V gene, CDR1 is SQVTM and CDR2 is ANQGSEA. This CDR3 has 17 amino acids. After removal of 6 bases from V and 4 bases from J, the junction contained 13 bases not matched to a gene. CDR3 residues: CSVKVTSGRSLYNEQFF. The CDR3 bases are TGCAGCGTGAAAGTAACTAGCGGGAGGTCCCTATACAATGAGCAGTTCTTC.

This clonotype was seen a handful of times. The chain recombines TRBV13 with TRBJ2-5, with 12 nucleotides matching TRBD1. Per the germline V gene, CDR1 is PRHDT and CDR2 is FYEKMQ (reference sequence). The V segment lost 5 bases and the J segment 5 bases; nucleotides outside the gene matches: 15. This CDR3 is built from 18 residues. The CDR3 protein is CASSVRSGTGGSLETQYF. CDR3 sequence (DNA): TGTGCCAGCAGCGTAAGATCCGGGACAGGGGGCAGCTTGGAGACCCAGTACTTC.

V and J are TRBV12-3 or TRBV12-4 and TRBJ2-1; 10 nucleotides align to TRBD1. The CDR3 consists of 15 residues. The V segment lost 4 bases and the J segment 6 bases; nucleotides outside the gene matches: 6. The CDR3 is CASSSGTGVVNEQFF. For the CDR3, the DNA is TGTGCCAGCAGTTCCGGGACAGGGGTCGTCAATGAGCAGTTCTTC.

The genes are TRBV28 and TRBJ2-7, with D tentatively TRBD2 (6 bases). Trimming cost V 5 bases and J 2 bases, with 19 bases left between them. This CDR3 is built from 16 residues. In germline, CDR1 is MDHEN, CDR2 SYDVKM. The CDR3 is CASSPVAGPPAYEQYF. CDR3 coding DNA: TGTGCCAGCAGTCCGGTCGCGGGACCCCCGGCCTACGAGCAGTACTTC.

V is TRBV20-1 and J is TRBJ2-7, with D perhaps TRBD1 or TRBD2 (5 bases each). This CDR3 region has 13 residues. CDR1 is DFQATT and CDR2 is SNEGSKA in the germline V gene (reference sequence). V gave up 6 bases and J gave up 2 bases, with 14 bases separating them. DNA for the CDR3: TGCAGTGCAGAAGGGACGCTCCCCTACGAGCAGTACTTC. Translating it yields CSAEGTLPYEQYF.